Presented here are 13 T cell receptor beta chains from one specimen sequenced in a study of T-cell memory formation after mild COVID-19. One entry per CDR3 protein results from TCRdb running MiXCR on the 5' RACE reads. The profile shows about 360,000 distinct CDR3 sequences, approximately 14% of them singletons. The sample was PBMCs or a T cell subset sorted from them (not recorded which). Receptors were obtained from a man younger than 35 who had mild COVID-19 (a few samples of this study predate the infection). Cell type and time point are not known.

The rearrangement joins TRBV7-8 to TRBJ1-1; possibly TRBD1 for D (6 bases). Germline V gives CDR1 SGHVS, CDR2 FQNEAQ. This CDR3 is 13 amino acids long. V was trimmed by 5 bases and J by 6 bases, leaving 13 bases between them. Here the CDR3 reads CASSGRGGPEAFF. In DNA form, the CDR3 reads TGTGCCAGCAGCGGACGGGGGGGCCCTGAAGCTTTCTTT.

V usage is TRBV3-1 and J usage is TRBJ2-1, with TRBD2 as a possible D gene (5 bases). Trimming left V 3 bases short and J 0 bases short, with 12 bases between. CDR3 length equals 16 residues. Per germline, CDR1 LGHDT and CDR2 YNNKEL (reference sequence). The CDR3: CASSHFLAHSYNEQFF. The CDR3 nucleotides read TGTGCCAGCAGCCACTTTCTAGCCCACTCCTACAATGAGCAGTTCTTC.

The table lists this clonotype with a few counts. The CDR3 DNA reads TGTGCCAGCAGCTTGGTTAGCGGGGGTTACAATGAGCAGTTCTTC. Translation: CASSLVSGGYNEQFF. The chain employs TRBV5-4 and TRBJ2-1, with 9 positions matching TRBD2. The CDR3 loop spans 15 amino acids. The V and J ends lost 0 bases and 4 bases, in that order; junction bases with no gene match: 2. Germline loops: CDR1 SGHNT, CDR2 YYREEE (reference sequence).

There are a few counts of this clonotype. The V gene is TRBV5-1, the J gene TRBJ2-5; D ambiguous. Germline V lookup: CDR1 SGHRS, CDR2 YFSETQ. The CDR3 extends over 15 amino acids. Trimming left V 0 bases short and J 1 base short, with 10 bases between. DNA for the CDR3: TGCGCCAGCAGCTTGGGGTCCTTAGCCCAAGAGACCCAGTACTTC. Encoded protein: CASSLGSLAQETQYF.

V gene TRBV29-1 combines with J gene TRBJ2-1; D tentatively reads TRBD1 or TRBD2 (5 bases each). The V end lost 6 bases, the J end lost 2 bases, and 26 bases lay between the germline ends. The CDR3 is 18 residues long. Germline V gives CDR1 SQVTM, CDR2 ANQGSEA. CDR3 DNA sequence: TGCAGCGTCGCGCTTTACAGGTCGGCGGGTGAACCCTACAATGAGCAGTTCTTC. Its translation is CSVALYRSAGEPYNEQFF.

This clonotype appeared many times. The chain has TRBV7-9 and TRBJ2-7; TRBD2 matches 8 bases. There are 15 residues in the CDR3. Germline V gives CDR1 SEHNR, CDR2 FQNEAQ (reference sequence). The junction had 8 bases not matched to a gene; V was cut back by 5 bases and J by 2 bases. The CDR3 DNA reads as TGTGCCAGCAGCCCTACCGGGGGGGCCGCCTACGAGCAGTACTTC. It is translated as CASSPTGGAAYEQYF.

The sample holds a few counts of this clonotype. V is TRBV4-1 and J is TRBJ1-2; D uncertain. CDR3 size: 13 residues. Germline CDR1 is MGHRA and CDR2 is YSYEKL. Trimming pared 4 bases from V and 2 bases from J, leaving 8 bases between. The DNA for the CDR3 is TGCGCCAGCAGCCCACAGAGGAACTATGGCTACACCTTC. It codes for CASSPQRNYGYTF.

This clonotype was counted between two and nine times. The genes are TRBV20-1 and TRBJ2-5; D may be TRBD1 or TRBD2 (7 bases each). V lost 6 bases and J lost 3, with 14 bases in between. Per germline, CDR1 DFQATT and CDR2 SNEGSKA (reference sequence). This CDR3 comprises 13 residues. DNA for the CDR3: TGCAGTGCCCTCGGGGGGACAGAAGAGACCCAGTACTTC. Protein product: CSALGGTEETQYF.

CDR3 sequence: CASSPSDRAEPNTGELFF. The CDR3, as DNA: TGTGCCAGCAGCCCGTCGGACAGGGCAGAGCCTAACACCGGGGAGCTGTTTTTT. The chain couples TRBV11-3 to TRBJ2-2; 8 bases align to TRBD1. Trimming cost V 5 bases and J 2 bases; bases outside gene matches: 13. In germline, CDR1 is SGHNT, CDR2 YENEEA. The CDR3 totals 18 residues.

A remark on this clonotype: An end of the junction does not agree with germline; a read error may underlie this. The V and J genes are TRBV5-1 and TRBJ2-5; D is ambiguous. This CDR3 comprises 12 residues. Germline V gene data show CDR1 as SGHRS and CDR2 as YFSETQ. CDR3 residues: CASSRDQDTQYF. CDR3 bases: TGCGCCAGCAGCCGAGACCAAGATACCCAGTACTTC.

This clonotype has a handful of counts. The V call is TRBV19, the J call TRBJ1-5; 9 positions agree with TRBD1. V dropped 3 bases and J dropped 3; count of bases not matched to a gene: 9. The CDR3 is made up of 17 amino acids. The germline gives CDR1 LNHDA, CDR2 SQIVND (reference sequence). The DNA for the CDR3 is TGTGCCAGTAGTATTATTGGGGGACAGGGCGCCAATCAGCCCCAGCATTTT. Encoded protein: CASSIIGGQGANQPQHF.

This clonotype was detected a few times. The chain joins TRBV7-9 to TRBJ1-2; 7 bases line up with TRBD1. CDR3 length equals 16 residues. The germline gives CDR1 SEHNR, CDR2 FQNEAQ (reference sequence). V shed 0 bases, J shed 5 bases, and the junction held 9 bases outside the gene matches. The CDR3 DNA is TGTGCCAGCAGCTTAGCCCGGACAGGCTCATGGTATGGCTACACCTTC. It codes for CASSLARTGSWYGYTF.

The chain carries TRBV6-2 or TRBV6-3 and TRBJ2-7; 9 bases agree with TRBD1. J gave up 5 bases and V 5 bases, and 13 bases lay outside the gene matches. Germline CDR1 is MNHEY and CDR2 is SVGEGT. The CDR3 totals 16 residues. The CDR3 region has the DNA TGTGCCAGCAGTCTCGAAGCCGGGACAGGGCGCCACGAGCAGTACGTC. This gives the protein CASSLEAGTGRHEQYV.